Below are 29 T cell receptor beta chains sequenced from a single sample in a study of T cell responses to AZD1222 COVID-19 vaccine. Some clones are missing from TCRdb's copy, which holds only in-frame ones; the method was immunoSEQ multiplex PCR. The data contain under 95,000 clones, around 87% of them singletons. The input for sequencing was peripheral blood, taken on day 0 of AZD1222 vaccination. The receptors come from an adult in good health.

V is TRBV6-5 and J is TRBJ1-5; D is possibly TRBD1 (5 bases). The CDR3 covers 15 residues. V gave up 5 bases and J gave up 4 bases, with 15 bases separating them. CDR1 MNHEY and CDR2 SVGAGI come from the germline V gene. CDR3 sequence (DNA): TGTGCCAGCAGTACTCGACCGGGGACGAATCAGCCCCAGCATTTT. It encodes CASSTRPGTNQPQHF.

CDR3 nucleotide sequence: TGTGCCAGTAGTATGCGGGACAAGTCTGGCTACACCTTC. It is translated as CASSMRDKSGYTF. This chain connects TRBV19 to TRBJ1-2, with D maybe TRBD1 (6 bases). The germline V gene has CDR1 LNHDA and CDR2 SQIVND (reference sequence). V lost 3 bases and J lost 7, with 12 bases in between. CDR3 length equals 13 residues.

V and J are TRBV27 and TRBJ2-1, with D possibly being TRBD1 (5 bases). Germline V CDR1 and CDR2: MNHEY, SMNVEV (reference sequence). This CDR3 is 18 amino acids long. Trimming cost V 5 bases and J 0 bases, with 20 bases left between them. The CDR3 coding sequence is TGTGCCAGCAGTCCCAATTCCCCACAGGCCAGCTCCTACAATGAGCAGTTCTTC. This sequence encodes CASSPNSPQASSYNEQFF.

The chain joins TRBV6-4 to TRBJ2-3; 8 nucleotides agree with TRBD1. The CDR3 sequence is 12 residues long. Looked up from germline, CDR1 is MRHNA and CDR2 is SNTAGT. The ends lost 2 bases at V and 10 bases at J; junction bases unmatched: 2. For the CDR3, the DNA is TGTGCCAGCAGTGACGGGACAGGCCCGCAGTATTTT. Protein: CASSDGTGPQYF.

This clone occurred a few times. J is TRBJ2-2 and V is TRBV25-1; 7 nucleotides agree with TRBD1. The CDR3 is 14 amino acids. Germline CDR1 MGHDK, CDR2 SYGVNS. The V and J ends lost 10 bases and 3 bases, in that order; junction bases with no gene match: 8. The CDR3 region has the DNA TGTGCCACCTATAGACAGGGTGACACCGGGGAGCTGTTTTTT. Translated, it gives CATYRQGDTGELFF.

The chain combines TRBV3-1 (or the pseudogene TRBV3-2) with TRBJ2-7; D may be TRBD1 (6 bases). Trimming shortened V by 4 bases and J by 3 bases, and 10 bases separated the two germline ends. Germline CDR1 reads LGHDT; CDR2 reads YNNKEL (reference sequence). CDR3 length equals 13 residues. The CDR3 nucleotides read TGTGCCAGCAGCCCTACAGGGCGCTACGAGCAGTACTTC. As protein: CASSPTGRYEQYF.

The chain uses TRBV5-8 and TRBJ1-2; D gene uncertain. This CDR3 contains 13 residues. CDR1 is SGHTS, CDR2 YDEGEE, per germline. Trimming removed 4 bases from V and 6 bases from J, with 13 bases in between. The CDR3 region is CASSGFTPDGYTF. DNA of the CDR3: TGTGCCAGCAGCGGATTCACCCCGGATGGCTACACCTTC. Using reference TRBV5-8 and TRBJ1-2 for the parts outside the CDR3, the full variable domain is EAGVTQSPTHLIKTRGQQATLRCSPISGHTSVYWYQQALGLGLQFLLWYDEGEERNRGNFPPRFSGRQFPNYSSELNVNALELEDSALYLCASSGFTPDGYTFGSGTRLTVV.

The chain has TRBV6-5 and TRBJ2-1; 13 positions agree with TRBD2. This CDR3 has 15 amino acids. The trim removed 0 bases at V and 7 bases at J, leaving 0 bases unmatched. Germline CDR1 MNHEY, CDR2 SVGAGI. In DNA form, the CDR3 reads TGTGCCAGCAGTTACTCGACTAGCGGGAGGAATGAGCAGTTCTTC. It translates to CASSYSTSGRNEQFF.

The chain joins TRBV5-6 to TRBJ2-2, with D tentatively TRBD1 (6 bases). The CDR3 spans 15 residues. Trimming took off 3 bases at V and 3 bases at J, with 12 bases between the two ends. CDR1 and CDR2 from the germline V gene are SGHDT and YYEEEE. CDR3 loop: CASSSDSGYTGELFF. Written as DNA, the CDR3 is TGTGCCAGCAGCTCGGACAGTGGATACACCGGGGAGCTGTTTTTT. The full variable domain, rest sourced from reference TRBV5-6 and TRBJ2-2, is DAGVTQSPTHLIKTRGQQVTLRCSPKSGHDTVSWYQQALGQGPQFIFQYYEEEERQRGNFPDRFSGHQFPNYSSELNVNALLLGDSALYLCASSSDSGYTGELFFGEGSRLTVL.

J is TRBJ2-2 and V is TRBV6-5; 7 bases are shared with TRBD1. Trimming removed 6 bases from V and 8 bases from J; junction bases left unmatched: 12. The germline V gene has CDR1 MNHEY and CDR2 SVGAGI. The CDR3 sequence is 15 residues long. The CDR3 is CASSPTGTAIGELFF. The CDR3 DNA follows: TGTGCCAGCAGCCCAACCGGGACAGCAATAGGGGAGCTGTTTTTT.

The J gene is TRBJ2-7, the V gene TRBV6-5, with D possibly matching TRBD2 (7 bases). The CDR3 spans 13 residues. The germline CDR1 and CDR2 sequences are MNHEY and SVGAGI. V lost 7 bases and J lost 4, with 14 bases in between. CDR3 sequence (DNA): TGTGCCAGCATGACCGGGGGGCAGTACGAGCAGTACTTC. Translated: CASMTGGQYEQYF.

CDR3 in amino acids: CASSTTGGSGYTF. The CDR3 DNA is TGCGCCAGCAGCACGACAGGGGGCAGTGGCTACACCTTC. The J gene is TRBJ1-2, the V gene TRBV5-1; 10 bases line up with TRBD1. Germline values: CDR1 SGHRS, CDR2 YFSETQ. This CDR3 is built from 13 residues. J lost 7 bases, V lost 4 bases, and 4 bases had no gene match.

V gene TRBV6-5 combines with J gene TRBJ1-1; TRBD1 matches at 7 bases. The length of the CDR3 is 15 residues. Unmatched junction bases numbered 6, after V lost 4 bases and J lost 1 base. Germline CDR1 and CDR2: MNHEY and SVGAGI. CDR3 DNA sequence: TGTGCCAGCAGTTCCCAGGGGGGGGCGAACACTGAAGCTTTCTTT. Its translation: CASSSQGGANTEAFF.

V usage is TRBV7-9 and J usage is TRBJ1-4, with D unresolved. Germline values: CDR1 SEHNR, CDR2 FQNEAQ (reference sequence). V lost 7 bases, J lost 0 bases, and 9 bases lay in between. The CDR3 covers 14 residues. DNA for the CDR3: TGTGCCAGCACCTCAGTCGCAACTAATGAAAAACTGTTTTTT. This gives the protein CASTSVATNEKLFF. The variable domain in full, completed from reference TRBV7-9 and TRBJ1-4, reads DTGVSQNPRHKITKRGQNVTFRCDPISEHNRLYWYRQTLGQGPEFLTYFQNEAQLEKSRLLSDRFSAERPKGSFSTLEIQRTEQGDSAMYLCASTSVATNEKLFFGSGTQLSVL.

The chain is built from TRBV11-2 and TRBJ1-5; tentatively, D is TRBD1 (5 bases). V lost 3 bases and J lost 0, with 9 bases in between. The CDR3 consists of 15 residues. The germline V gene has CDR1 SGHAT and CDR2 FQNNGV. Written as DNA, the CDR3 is TGTGCCAGCAGCTTCTCCGGGGGTAGCAATCAGCCCCAGCATTTT. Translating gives CASSFSGGSNQPQHF.

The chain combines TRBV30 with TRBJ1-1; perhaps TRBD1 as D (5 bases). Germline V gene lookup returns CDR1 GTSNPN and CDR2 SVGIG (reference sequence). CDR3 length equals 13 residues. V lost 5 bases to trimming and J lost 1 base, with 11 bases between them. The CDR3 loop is CAWGGVSNTEAFF. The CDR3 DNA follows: TGTGCCTGGGGGGGTGTCTCGAACACTGAAGCTTTCTTT.

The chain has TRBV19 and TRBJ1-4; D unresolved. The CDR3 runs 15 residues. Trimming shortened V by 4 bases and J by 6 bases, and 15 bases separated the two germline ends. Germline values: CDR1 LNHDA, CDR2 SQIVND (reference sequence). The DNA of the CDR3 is TGTGCCAGTAGTAGCAGGCCAGGATCGGATGAAAAACTGTTTTTT. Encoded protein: CASSSRPGSDEKLFF. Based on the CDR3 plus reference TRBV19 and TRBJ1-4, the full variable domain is DGGITQSPKYLFRKEGQNVTLSCEQNLNHDAMYWYRQDPGQGLRLIYYSQIVNDFQKGDIAEGYSVSREKKESFPLTVTSAQKNPTAFYLCASSSRPGSDEKLFFGSGTQLSVL.

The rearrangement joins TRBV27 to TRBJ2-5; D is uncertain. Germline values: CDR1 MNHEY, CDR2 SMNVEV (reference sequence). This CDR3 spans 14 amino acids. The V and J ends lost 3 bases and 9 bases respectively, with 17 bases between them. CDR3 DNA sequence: TGTGCCAGCAGTTTGGCCGCCAGCTCAAAGGCCCAGTACTTC. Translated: CASSLAASSKAQYF.

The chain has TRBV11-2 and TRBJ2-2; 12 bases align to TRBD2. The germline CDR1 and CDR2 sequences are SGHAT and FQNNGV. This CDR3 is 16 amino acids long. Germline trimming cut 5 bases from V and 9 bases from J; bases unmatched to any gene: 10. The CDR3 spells CASSHLAGGSRWELFF. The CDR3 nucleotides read TGTGCCAGCAGCCATCTAGCGGGGGGGAGCCGATGGGAGCTGTTTTTT. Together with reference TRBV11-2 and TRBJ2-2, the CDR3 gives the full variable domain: EAGVAQSPRYKIIEKRQSVAFWCNPISGHATLYWYQQILGQGPKLLIQFQNNGVVDDSQLPKDRFSAERLKGVDSTLKIQPAKLEDSAVYLCASSHLAGGSRWELFFGEGSRLTVL.

The DNA of the CDR3 is TGTGCCAGTAGTATCGCCGGGCCCCGGTATTACGAGCAGTACTTC. It is translated as CASSIAGPRYYEQYF. The genes are TRBV19 and TRBJ2-7, with D hard to call. The germline V gene has CDR1 LNHDA and CDR2 SQIVND (reference sequence). This CDR3 spans 15 amino acids. V was pared by 3 bases and J by 4 bases, with 16 bases between.

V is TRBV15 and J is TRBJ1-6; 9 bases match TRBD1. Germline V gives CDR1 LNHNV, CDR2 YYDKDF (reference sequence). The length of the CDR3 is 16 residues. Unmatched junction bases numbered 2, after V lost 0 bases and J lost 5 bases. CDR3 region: CATSREGQGNNSPLHF. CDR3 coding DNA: TGTGCCACCAGCAGAGAAGGACAGGGGAATAATTCACCCCTCCACTTT.

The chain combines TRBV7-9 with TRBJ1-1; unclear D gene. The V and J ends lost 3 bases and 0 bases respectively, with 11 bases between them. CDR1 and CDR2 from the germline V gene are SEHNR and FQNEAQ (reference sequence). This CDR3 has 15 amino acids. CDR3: CASSFAEPMNTEAFF. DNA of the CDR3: TGTGCCAGCAGCTTTGCTGAACCGATGAACACTGAAGCTTTCTTT.

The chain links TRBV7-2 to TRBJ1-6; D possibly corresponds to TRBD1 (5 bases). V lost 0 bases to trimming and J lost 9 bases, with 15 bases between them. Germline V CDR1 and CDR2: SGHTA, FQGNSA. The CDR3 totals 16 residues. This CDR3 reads CASSLAGGVVGSPLHF. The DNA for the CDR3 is TGTGCCAGCAGCTTAGCTGGGGGGGTCGTGGGTTCACCCCTCCACTTT.

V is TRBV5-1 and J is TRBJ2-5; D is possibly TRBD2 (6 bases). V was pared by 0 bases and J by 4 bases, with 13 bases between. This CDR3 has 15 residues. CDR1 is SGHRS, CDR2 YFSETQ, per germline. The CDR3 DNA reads TGCGCCAGCAGCTTGGTCTCTCACGGGGGAGAGACCCAGTACTTC. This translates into CASSLVSHGGETQYF.

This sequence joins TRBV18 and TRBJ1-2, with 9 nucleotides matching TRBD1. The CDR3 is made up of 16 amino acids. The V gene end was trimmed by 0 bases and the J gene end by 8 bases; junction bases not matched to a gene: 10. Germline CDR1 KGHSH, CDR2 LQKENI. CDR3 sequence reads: CASSPPIPGQGGGYTF. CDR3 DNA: TGTGCCAGCTCACCACCCATTCCGGGACAGGGTGGCGGCTACACCTTC.

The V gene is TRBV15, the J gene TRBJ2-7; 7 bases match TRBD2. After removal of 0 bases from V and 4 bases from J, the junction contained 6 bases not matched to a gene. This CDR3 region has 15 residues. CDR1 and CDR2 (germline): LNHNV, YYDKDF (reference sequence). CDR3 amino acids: CATSREAGFAYEQYF. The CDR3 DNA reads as TGTGCCACCAGCAGAGAAGCGGGGTTCGCTTACGAGCAGTACTTC.

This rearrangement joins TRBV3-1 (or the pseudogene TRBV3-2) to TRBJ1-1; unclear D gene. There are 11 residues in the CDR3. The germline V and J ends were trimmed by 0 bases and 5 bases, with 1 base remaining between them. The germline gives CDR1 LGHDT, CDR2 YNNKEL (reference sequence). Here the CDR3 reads CASSQETEAFF. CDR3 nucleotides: TGTGCCAGCAGCCAAGAAACTGAAGCTTTCTTT.

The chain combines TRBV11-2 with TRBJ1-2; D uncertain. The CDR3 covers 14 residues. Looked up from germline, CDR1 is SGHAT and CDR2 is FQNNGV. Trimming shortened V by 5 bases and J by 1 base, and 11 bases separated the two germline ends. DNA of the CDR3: TGTGCCAGCAGCCCTACGGGGAATAACTATGGCTACACCTTC. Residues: CASSPTGNNYGYTF. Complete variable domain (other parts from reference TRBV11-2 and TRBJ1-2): EAGVAQSPRYKIIEKRQSVAFWCNPISGHATLYWYQQILGQGPKLLIQFQNNGVVDDSQLPKDRFSAERLKGVDSTLKIQPAKLEDSAVYLCASSPTGNNYGYTFGSGTRLTVV.

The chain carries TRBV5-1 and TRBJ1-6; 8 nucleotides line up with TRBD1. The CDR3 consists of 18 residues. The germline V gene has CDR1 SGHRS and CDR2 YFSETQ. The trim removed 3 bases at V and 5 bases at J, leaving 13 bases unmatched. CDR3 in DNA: TGCGCCAGCAGCTCAGAGTACAGGGGGGTTGGGGATAATTCACCCCTCCACTTT. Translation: CASSSEYRGVGDNSPLHF.